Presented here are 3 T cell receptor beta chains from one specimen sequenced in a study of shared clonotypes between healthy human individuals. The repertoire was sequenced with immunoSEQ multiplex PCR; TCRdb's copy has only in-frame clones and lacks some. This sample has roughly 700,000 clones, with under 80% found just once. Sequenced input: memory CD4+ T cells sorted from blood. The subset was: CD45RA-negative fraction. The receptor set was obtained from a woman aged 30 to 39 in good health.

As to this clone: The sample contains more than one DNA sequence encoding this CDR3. For the CDR3, the DNA is TGCGCCAGCAGCTTGGTGGGGGATAGCAATCAGCCCCAGCATTTT. Translating it yields CASSLVGDSNQPQHF. The chain is built from TRBV5-1 and TRBJ1-5; possibly TRBD1 for D (5 bases). Trimming removed 0 bases at V and 0 bases at J, with 7 bases between. This CDR3 comprises 15 residues. CDR1 is SGHRS, CDR2 YFSETQ, per germline.

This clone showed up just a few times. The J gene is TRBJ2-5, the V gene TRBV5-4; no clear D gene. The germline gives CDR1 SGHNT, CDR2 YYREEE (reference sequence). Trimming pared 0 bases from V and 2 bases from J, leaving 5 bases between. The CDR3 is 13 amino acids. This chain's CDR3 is CASSLGRQETQYF. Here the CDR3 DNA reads TGTGCCAGCAGCTTGGGTAGACAAGAGACCCAGTACTTC.

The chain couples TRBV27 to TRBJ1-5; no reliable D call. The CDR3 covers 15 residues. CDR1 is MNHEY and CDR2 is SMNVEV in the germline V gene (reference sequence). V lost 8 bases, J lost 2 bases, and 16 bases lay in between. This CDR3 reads CASASLGGGNQPQHF. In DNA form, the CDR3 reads TGTGCCAGCGCCTCTTTGGGTGGTGGCAATCAGCCCCAGCATTTT.